Described below is a single T cell receptor beta chain sequence and its context. Method: immunoSEQ multiplex PCR; TCRdb's copy keeps in-frame clones and lacks some. The sample has approximately 63,000 clones; approximately 92% are singletons. The trim removed 2 bases at V and 6 bases at J, leaving 13 bases unmatched. CDR1 and CDR2 (germline): LGHNA, YSLEER. The CDR3 contains 17 residues. The sample comes from a study of OX40 agonist ivuxolimab in advanced cancers. Study as a whole: Dosing consisted of intravenous ivuxolimab at 0.01 to 10 mg/kg every 2 weeks.

This sequence joins TRBV4-3 and TRBJ2-1; TRBD2 matches at 7 bases. The receptor's source is an adult with an advanced solid tumor such as melanoma, head and neck, liver or kidney cancer. Sequencing was performed on CD4+ or CD8+ T cells sorted from blood, taken in a trial of the OX40 agonist ivuxolimab. The CDR3 here is CASSQPSRSGKGNEQFF. As DNA, the CDR3 is TGCGCCAGCAGCCAACCCAGTCGAAGCGGGAAGGGCAATGAGCAGTTCTTC.